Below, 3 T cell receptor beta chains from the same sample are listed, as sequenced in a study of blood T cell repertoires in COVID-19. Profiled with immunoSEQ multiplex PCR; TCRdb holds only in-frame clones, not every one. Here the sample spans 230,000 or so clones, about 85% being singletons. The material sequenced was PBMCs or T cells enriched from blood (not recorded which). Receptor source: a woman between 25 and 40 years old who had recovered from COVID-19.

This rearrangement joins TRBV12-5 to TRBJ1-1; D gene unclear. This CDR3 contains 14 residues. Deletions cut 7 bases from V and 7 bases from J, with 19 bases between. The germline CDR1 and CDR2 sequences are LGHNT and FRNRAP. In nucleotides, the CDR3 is TGTGCTAGTGCCACCTCGGGGAGGCTTGATGAAGCTTTCTTT. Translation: CASATSGRLDEAFF.

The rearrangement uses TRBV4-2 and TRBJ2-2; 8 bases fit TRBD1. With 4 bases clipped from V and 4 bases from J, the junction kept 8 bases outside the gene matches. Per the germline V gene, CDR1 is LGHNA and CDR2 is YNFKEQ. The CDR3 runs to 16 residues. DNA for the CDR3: TGTGCCAGCAGCCGTTCAGGGGGCGGATTCACCGGGGAGCTGTTTTTT. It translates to CASSRSGGGFTGELFF.

CDR3 protein: CASIKGQAILGINSPLHF. CDR3 DNA sequence: TGTGCCAGCATTAAAGGACAGGCAATCTTAGGGATTAATTCACCCCTCCACTTT. The J gene is TRBJ1-6, the V gene TRBV28; 7 nucleotides match TRBD1. V lost 7 bases and J lost 6; bases outside the gene matches: 18. The germline V gene has CDR1 MDHEN and CDR2 SYDVKM. The CDR3 sequence is 18 residues long.